Detailed here is one T cell receptor beta chain. Its antigen is still unknown. Germline CDR1 reads MDHEN; CDR2 reads SYDVKM. This CDR3 contains 16 residues. With V trimmed by 4 bases and J by 2 bases, 7 bases remained unmatched. Donation came from healthy Caucasian individuals in Russia who were aged roughly 6 to 95. These data belong to a study of blood T cells in healthy people across ages. With a J-beta primer mix and a sample-barcoded 5' primer, a second PCR ran about 6 to 11 cycles. Each CDR3 protein is one row after TCRdb ran MiXCR on the 5' RACE reads. Of about 840,000 distinct CDR3 sequences in the sample, around 29% were seen once. Study observations and caveats: Whereas aged donors had fewer naive CD4+ cells, long-lived donors had more of them and higher diversity.

The same sample was also used in a study of T cells of mothers and their children. This second study says: Whether related or unrelated, pairs show similar shaping of TCR recombination output by thymic selection.

The source material was blood. The receptor's source is a woman aged 40 to 55 in good health. The chain employs TRBV28 and TRBJ1-5, with TRBD1 matching over 8 bases. CDR3 in DNA: TGTGCCAGCAGTTCCGGACAGGGAAGCGGCAATCAGCCCCAGCATTTT. Translated: CASSSGQGSGNQPQHF.